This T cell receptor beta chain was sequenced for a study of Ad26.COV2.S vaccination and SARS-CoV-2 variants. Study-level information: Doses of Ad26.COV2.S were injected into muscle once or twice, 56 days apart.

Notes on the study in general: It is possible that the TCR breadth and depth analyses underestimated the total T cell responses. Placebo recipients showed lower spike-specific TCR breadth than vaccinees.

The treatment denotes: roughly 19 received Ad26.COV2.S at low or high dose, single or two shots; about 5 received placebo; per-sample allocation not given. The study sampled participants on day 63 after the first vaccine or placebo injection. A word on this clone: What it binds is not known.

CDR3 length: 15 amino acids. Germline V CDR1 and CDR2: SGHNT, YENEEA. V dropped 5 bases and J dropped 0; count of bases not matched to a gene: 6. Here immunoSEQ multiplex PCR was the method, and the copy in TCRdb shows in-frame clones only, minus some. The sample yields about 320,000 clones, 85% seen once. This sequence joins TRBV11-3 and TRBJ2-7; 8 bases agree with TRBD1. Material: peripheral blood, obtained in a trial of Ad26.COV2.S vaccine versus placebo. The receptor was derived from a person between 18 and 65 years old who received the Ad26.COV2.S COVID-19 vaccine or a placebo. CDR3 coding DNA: TGTGCCAGCAGCACCCGGGACAGGCTCTCCTACGAGCAGTACTTC. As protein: CASSTRDRLSYEQYF.